A single sample gave rise to the 27 T cell receptor beta chains below, sequenced in a study of blood T cell repertoires in COVID-19. The method was immunoSEQ multiplex PCR; TCRdb's version includes in-frame clones alone and lacks a portion of them. The table shows under 250,000 clones, with 84% occurring only once. Sequenced material: peripheral blood. Source of these receptors: a woman aged 55-69 years who had recovered from COVID-19.

The chain links TRBV6-5 to TRBJ1-1; TRBD1 matches at 8 bases. With V trimmed by 1 base and J by 1 base, 2 bases remained unmatched. The CDR3 length is 15 residues. Germline V gene sequence: CDR1 MNHEY, CDR2 SVGAGI. This CDR3 reads CASSYFQGANTEAFF. The CDR3 coding sequence is TGTGCCAGCAGTTACTTTCAGGGGGCGAACACTGAAGCTTTCTTT.

This chain links TRBV5-6 with TRBJ1-2, with D possibly matching TRBD1 (5 bases). CDR1 SGHDT and CDR2 YYEEEE come from the germline V gene. CDR3 size: 12 residues. Between the trimmed V and J ends, which lost 4 bases and 7 bases, there was a span of 11 bases. In DNA form, the CDR3 reads TGTGCCAGCAGCCCCGACAGATCTGGCTACACCTTC. Its translation is CASSPDRSGYTF. The whole variable domain, filled in from reference TRBV5-6 and TRBJ1-2, reads DAGVTQSPTHLIKTRGQQVTLRCSPKSGHDTVSWYQQALGQGPQFIFQYYEEEERQRGNFPDRFSGHQFPNYSSELNVNALLLGDSALYLCASSPDRSGYTFGSGTRLTVV.

The V call is TRBV2, the J call TRBJ2-3, with D possibly TRBD2 on 6 matching bases. Germline-derived CDR1 and CDR2 are SNHLY and FYNNEI. The CDR3 is 16 amino acids. Trimming shortened V by 8 bases and J by 1 base, and 19 bases separated the two germline ends. Here the CDR3 DNA reads TGTGCCAGCTTCTTAACTGTAGGGGAGGGCACAGATACGCAGTATTTT. The encoded protein is CASFLTVGEGTDTQYF. Full variable domain (rest looked up from reference TRBV2 and TRBJ2-3): EPEVTQTPSHQVTQMGQEVILRCVPISNHLYFYWYRQILGQKVEFLVSFYNNEISEKSEIFDDQFSVERPDGSNFTLKIRSTKLEDSAMYFCASFLTVGEGTDTQYFGPGTRLTVL.

This clone was found once. The rearrangement joins TRBV5-1 to TRBJ1-2; possibly TRBD1 for D (6 bases). This CDR3 spans 15 amino acids. CDR1 is SGHRS, CDR2 YFSETQ, per germline. The germline V and J ends were trimmed by 0 bases and 6 bases, with 15 bases remaining between them. CDR3 in amino acids: CASSLARGGLDGYTF. The CDR3 DNA follows: TGCGCCAGCAGCTTGGCCAGGGGAGGGCTCGATGGCTACACCTTC.

V usage is TRBV6-2 or TRBV6-3 and J usage is TRBJ2-1; 12 bases agree with TRBD1. Trimming at V came to 0 bases and at J to 10 bases, leaving 7 bases not matched to a gene. Germline V gene lookup returns CDR1 MNHEY and CDR2 SVGEGT. This CDR3 has 16 residues. CDR3 DNA sequence: TGTGCCAGCAGTTACTCTCGGGACAGGGGGCTGGGGGAGCAGTTCTTC. Amino acids: CASSYSRDRGLGEQFF.

This chain joins TRBV15 and TRBJ2-3; D is possibly TRBD2 (6 bases). In germline, CDR1 is LNHNV, CDR2 YYDKDF (reference sequence). The CDR3 runs to 14 residues. The germline V and J ends were trimmed by 2 bases and 3 bases, with 9 bases remaining between them. CDR3 in DNA: TGTGCCACCAGCAGATTTGGGGGGACAGATACGCAGTATTTT. Its protein product is CATSRFGGTDTQYF.

V gene TRBV5-1 combines with J gene TRBJ2-5; possibly TRBD1 for D (6 bases). The germline V and J ends were trimmed by 0 bases and 2 bases, with 8 bases remaining between them. Germline V gene data show CDR1 as SGHRS and CDR2 as YFSETQ. The CDR3 covers 14 residues. CDR3 sequence: CASSLGTVQETQYF. CDR3 DNA sequence: TGCGCCAGCAGCTTGGGGACAGTGCAAGAGACCCAGTACTTC.

The rearrangement links TRBV7-6 to TRBJ1-2, with 7 bases matching TRBD1. This CDR3 has 15 amino acids. Per germline, CDR1 SGHVS and CDR2 FNYEAQ. J was trimmed by 4 bases and V by 1 base; bases with no gene match: 6. CDR3 loop: CASSLGPGQIYGYTF. The CDR3 DNA sequence: TGTGCCAGCAGCTTAGGACCGGGACAGATCTATGGCTACACCTTC.

V and J are TRBV11-1 and TRBJ2-2; D unclear. Trimming removed 4 bases at V and 1 base at J, with 10 bases between. The CDR3 is 15 residues long. The germline V gene encodes CDR1 SGHAT and CDR2 FQDESV (reference sequence). The CDR3 here is CASSSSSWNTGELFF. In nucleotides, the CDR3 is TGTGCCAGCAGCTCCAGTAGCTGGAACACCGGGGAGCTGTTTTTT.

The chain couples TRBV5-6 to TRBJ2-7, with 9 bases fitting TRBD1. Germline V gene lookup returns CDR1 SGHDT and CDR2 YYEEEE. The trim removed 3 bases at V and 5 bases at J, leaving 9 bases unmatched. The CDR3 is 15 residues long. CDR3 in DNA: TGTGCCAGCAGCTCTCCGGGACAGGGAGGTAACGAGCAGTACTTC. Residues: CASSSPGQGGNEQYF. Full variable domain (outside the CDR3, taken from reference TRBV5-6 and TRBJ2-7): DAGVTQSPTHLIKTRGQQVTLRCSPKSGHDTVSWYQQALGQGPQFIFQYYEEEERQRGNFPDRFSGHQFPNYSSELNVNALLLGDSALYLCASSSPGQGGNEQYFGPGTRLTVT.

The J gene is TRBJ1-4, the V gene TRBV5-4; 12 nucleotides match TRBD1. Trimming cost V 3 bases and J 6 bases; bases outside gene matches: 6. The CDR3 runs to 16 residues. Germline-derived CDR1 and CDR2 are SGHNT and YYREEE (reference sequence). DNA of the CDR3: TGTGCCAGCAGCTGGGGGACAGGGGGCGGTGATGAAAAACTGTTTTTT. Protein product: CASSWGTGGGDEKLFF.

V is TRBV2 and J is TRBJ2-3; 8 bases map to TRBD2. This CDR3 is built from 17 residues. The germline gives CDR1 SNHLY, CDR2 FYNNEI. Germline trimming cut 0 bases from V and 5 bases from J; bases unmatched to any gene: 10. CDR3 sequence: CASSEASIRGGGDTQYF. Here the CDR3 DNA reads TGTGCCAGCAGTGAAGCCTCGATCCGGGGGGGCGGAGATACGCAGTATTTT.

The J gene is TRBJ1-2, the V gene TRBV5-4, with 9 bases identical to TRBD1. CDR3 length: 15 residues. The ends lost 3 bases at V and 4 bases at J; junction bases unmatched: 7. The germline CDR1 and CDR2 sequences are SGHNT and YYREEE (reference sequence). CDR3 coding DNA: TGTGCCAGCAGCTCGCAACAGGGGGCCCTCTATGGCTACACCTTC. Translating it yields CASSSQQGALYGYTF.

The V gene is TRBV13, the J gene TRBJ2-7, with 9 bases that match TRBD1. Germline trimming cut 5 bases from V and 3 bases from J; bases unmatched to any gene: 8. In germline, CDR1 is PRHDT, CDR2 FYEKMQ (reference sequence). This CDR3 is built from 15 residues. CDR3 nucleotides: TGTGCCAGCAGCGCCCCGGGACAGGGACACTACGAGCAGTACTTC. Translating it yields CASSAPGQGHYEQYF.

This chain uses TRBV9 with TRBJ2-7, with D possibly being TRBD2 (5 bases). V was cut by 4 bases and J by 5 bases, with 16 bases left in between. Germline V lookup: CDR1 SGDLS, CDR2 YYNGEE. The CDR3 sequence is 14 residues long. In nucleotides, the CDR3 is TGTGCCAGCAGCCGAGAGGGAGCTGGGGACGAGCAGTACTTC. It translates to CASSREGAGDEQYF.

V and J are TRBV7-9 and TRBJ2-5; 10 bases are shared with TRBD1. This CDR3 has 16 amino acids. Germline V gene sequence: CDR1 SEHNR, CDR2 FQNEAQ (reference sequence). V trimming: 5 bases; J trimming: 2 bases; junction bases outside the gene matches: 8. The CDR3 reads CASSPGQGGWQETQYF. In nucleotides, the CDR3 is TGTGCCAGCAGCCCAGGACAGGGGGGTTGGCAAGAGACCCAGTACTTC.

In this sample, this clone turned up once. The chain joins TRBV2 to TRBJ2-5; 7 nucleotides line up with TRBD2. Germline trimming cut 6 bases from V and 4 bases from J; bases unmatched to any gene: 5. Germline V gives CDR1 SNHLY, CDR2 FYNNEI. CDR3 length: 13 amino acids. CDR3 DNA: TGTGCCAGCAGCCTACCGGGAGGAGAGACCCAGTACTTC. Protein sequence: CASSLPGGETQYF.

V and J are TRBV7-2 and TRBJ2-5; 15 bases agree with TRBD2. Germline-derived CDR1 and CDR2 are SGHTA and FQGNSA. Trimming took 5 bases from V and 3 from J; bases not matched to a gene: 7. The CDR3 extends over 17 amino acids. For the CDR3, the DNA is TGTGCCAGCAGCCAGGGACTAGCGGGGGGATCAAAAGAGACCCAGTACTTC. Its translation is CASSQGLAGGSKETQYF.

There are a few counts of this clone. The chain links TRBV6-2 or TRBV6-3 to TRBJ1-6; 8 bases are shared with TRBD1. V trimming: 2 bases; J trimming: 10 bases; junction bases outside the gene matches: 4. CDR3 length: 14 residues. Germline CDR1 and CDR2: MNHEY and SVGEGT. The CDR3 spells CASSYVDRESPLHF. Written as DNA, the CDR3 is TGTGCCAGCAGTTACGTGGACAGGGAGTCACCCCTCCACTTT.

V and J are TRBV25-1 and TRBJ2-2; 7 positions match TRBD1. V dropped 4 bases and J dropped 1; count of bases not matched to a gene: 0. The length of the CDR3 is 14 residues. The germline CDR1 and CDR2 sequences are MGHDK and SYGVNS. Here the CDR3 DNA reads TGTGCCAGCAGTGGGACAGGGAACACCGGGGAGCTGTTTTTT. It translates to CASSGTGNTGELFF.

The J gene is TRBJ2-7, the V gene TRBV4-2; no clear D gene. Deletions cut 0 bases from V and 0 bases from J, with 15 bases between. The CDR3 runs to 17 residues. CDR1 is LGHNA and CDR2 is YNFKEQ in the germline V gene. The CDR3 nucleotides read TGTGCCAGCAGCCAAGAAATTCCGGTTTTAAGCTCCTACGAGCAGTACTTC. It encodes CASSQEIPVLSSYEQYF.

The chain recombines TRBV30 with TRBJ2-5, with TRBD1 identical over 8 bases. J gave up 4 bases and V 4 bases, and 5 bases lay outside the gene matches. The CDR3 totals 13 residues. Germline V gene lookup returns CDR1 GTSNPN and CDR2 SVGIG (reference sequence). CDR3 region: CAWKAGGGETQYF. CDR3 DNA sequence: TGTGCCTGGAAGGCAGGGGGCGGAGAGACCCAGTACTTC.

The chain carries TRBV6-4 and TRBJ2-1; 9 nucleotides line up with TRBD1. J was trimmed by 12 bases and V by 4 bases; bases with no gene match: 13. The CDR3 covers 15 residues. Germline values: CDR1 MRHNA, CDR2 SNTAGT. The CDR3 DNA sequence: TGTGCCAGCAGTGCCAGTCCCGGGACAGGGTCGGTGCAGTTCTTC. Protein product: CASSASPGTGSVQFF.

V usage is TRBV7-2 and J usage is TRBJ1-1, with D hard to call. The CDR3 has 15 residues. Germline CDR1 is SGHTA and CDR2 is FQGNSA. Trimming shortened V by 2 bases and J by 0 bases, and 10 bases separated the two germline ends. In nucleotides, the CDR3 is TGTGCCAGCAGCTTACGTACAGTTATGAACACTGAAGCTTTCTTT. Amino acid sequence: CASSLRTVMNTEAFF.

The gene calls are TRBV11-2 and TRBJ1-1; D is ambiguous. CDR1 SGHAT and CDR2 FQNNGV come from the germline V gene. Trimming cost V 5 bases and J 2 bases, with 12 bases left between them. The CDR3 length is 14 residues. CDR3 protein: CASSPVRGNTEAFF. In nucleotides, the CDR3 is TGTGCCAGCAGCCCCGTTCGGGGAAACACTGAAGCTTTCTTT.

This chain joins TRBV10-3 and TRBJ2-2; D perhaps matches TRBD1 (5 bases). The germline V gene has CDR1 ENHRY and CDR2 SYGVKD. The CDR3 has 15 amino acids. V gave up 3 bases and J gave up 4 bases, with 12 bases separating them. CDR3 loop: CAISDLGVGTGELFF. CDR3 DNA sequence: TGTGCCATCAGTGATTTAGGGGTCGGCACCGGGGAGCTGTTTTTT.

The V and J genes are TRBV27 and TRBJ1-4; D remains ambiguous. This CDR3 has 15 amino acids. From germline, CDR1 is MNHEY and CDR2 SMNVEV (reference sequence). Trimming pared 2 bases from V and 8 bases from J, leaving 15 bases between. For the CDR3, the DNA is TGTGCCAGCAGTTTACGTGAGGGTAGAATCGAAAAACTGTTTTTT. It is translated as CASSLREGRIEKLFF.